These 3 T cell receptor beta chains were sequenced from one sample in a study of T cells in Graves' hyperthyroidism and ophthalmopathy. Researchers amplified the TCR beta CDR3 regions from RNA transcripts. HTBI primers were used for first-round RT-PCR of the TCR CDR3. TCRdb re-derived calls from the multiplex PCR reads in MiXCR, one entry per CDR3 protein. The data show 500,000 to 750,000 distinct CDR3 sequences, with around 42% seen just once and roughly 7.7% held by the top ten. Sequenced material: peripheral blood or thyroid tissue (not recorded which). These receptors all come from a woman aged 18-29 years with Graves' hyperthyroidism.

CDR3 coding DNA: TGTGCTAGAGATGGGGGGCCTAACTATGGCTACACCTTC. Translated, it gives CARDGGPNYGYTF. This chain links TRBV2 with TRBJ1-2; a weak D match, TRBD1 (6 bases). From germline, CDR1 is SNHLY and CDR2 FYNNEI. CDR3 size: 13 residues.

The V call is TRBV7-8, the J call TRBJ1-2; D gene uncertain. The germline V gene has CDR1 SGHVS and CDR2 FQNEAQ. The germline V and J ends were trimmed by 4 bases and 7 bases, with 19 bases remaining between them. The CDR3 covers 15 residues. As DNA, the CDR3 is TGTGCCAGCAGCTGGCTAGCGGTCCAAGGAGGTGGCTACACCTTC. This sequence encodes CASSWLAVQGGGYTF.

This clonotype appeared a single time. The chain has TRBV6-5 and TRBJ2-7; 9 nucleotides align to TRBD1. The CDR3 contains 16 residues. The germline gives CDR1 MNHEY, CDR2 SVGAGI. V trimming: 0 bases; J trimming: 3 bases; junction bases outside the gene matches: 6. The CDR3 DNA follows: TGTGCCAGCAGTTACTCGTACAGGGGGCCGTTCTACGAGCAGTACTTC. It yields the protein CASSYSYRGPFYEQYF.